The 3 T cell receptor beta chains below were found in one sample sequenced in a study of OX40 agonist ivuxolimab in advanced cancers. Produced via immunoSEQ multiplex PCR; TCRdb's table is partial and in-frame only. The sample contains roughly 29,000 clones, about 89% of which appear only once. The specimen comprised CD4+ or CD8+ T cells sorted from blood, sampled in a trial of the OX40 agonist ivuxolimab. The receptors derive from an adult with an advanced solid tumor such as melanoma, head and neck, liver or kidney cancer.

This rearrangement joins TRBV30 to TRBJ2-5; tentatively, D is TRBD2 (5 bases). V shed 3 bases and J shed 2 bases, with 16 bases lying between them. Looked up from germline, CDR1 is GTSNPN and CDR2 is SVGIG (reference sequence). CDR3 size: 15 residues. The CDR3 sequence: CAWSGIPNEQETQYF. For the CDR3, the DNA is TGTGCCTGGAGCGGGATTCCCAACGAACAAGAGACCCAGTACTTC.

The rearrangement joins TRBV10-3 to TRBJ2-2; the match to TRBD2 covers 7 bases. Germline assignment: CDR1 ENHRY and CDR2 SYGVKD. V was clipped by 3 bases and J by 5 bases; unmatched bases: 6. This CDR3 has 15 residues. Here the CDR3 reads CAISDQARETGELFF. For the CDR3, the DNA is TGTGCCATCAGTGATCAAGCGCGGGAGACCGGGGAGCTGTTTTTT.

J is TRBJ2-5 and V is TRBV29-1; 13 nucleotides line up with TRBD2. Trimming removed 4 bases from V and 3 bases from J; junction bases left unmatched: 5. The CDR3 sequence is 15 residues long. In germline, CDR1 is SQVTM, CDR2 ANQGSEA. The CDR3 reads CSVVPGTSGEETQYF. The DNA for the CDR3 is TGCAGCGTTGTTCCCGGGACTAGCGGGGAAGAGACCCAGTACTTC.